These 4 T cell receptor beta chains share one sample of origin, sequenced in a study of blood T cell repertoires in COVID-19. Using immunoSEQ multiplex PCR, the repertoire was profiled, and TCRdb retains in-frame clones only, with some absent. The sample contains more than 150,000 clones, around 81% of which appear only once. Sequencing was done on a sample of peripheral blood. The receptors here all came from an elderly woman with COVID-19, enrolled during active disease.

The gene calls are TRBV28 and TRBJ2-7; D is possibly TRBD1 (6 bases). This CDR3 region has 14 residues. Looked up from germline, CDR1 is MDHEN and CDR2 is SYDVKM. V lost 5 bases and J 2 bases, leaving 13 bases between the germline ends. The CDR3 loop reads CASSPRQAPYEQYF. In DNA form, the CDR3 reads TGTGCCAGCAGTCCACGACAGGCCCCCTACGAGCAGTACTTC.

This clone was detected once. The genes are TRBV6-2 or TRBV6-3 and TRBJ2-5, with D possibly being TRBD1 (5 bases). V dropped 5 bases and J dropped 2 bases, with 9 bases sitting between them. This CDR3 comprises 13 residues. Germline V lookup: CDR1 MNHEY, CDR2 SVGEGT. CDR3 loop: CASSRGYQETQYF. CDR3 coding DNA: TGTGCCAGCAGTAGGGGTTATCAAGAGACCCAGTACTTC.

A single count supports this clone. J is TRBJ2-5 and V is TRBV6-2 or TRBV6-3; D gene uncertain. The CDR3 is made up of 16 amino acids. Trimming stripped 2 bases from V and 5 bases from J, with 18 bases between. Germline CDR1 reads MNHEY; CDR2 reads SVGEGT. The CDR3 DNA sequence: TGTGCCAGCAGTTACGACACTGCGAAACTGGTGGAGACCCAGTACTTC. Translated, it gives CASSYDTAKLVETQYF.

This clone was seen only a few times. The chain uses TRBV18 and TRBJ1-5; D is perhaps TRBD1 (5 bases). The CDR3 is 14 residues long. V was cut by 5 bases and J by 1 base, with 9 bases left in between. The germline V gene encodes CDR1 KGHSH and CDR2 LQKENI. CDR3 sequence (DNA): TGTGCCAGCTCATACGGACAAAGCAATCAGCCCCAGCATTTT. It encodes CASSYGQSNQPQHF.